This T cell receptor (beta chain) came from a study of blood T cell repertoires in COVID-19. Only in-frame clones appear in the TCRdb table, and some are missing; sequencing was by immunoSEQ multiplex PCR. The sample includes 200,000 to 250,000 clones, roughly 88% seen only once; the top ten take 2.2%. The CDR3 loop spans 14 amino acids. V dropped 6 bases and J dropped 0 bases, with 11 bases sitting between them. The germline CDR1 and CDR2 sequences are MRHNA and SNTAGT. The chain joins TRBV6-4 to TRBJ1-2, with a possible D match to TRBD1 (5 bases). The sequence was obtained from a man aged 25 to 40 who had recovered from COVID-19. Sequenced: peripheral blood. In nucleotides, the CDR3 is TGTGCCAGCAGCCCCGGGACTGCTAACTATGGCTACACCTTC. Translation gives CASSPGTANYGYTF.